Sequencing of this T cell receptor beta chain was carried out in a study of neurological immune-mediated disorders. Study findings and constraints: The study found the most TCR clonal expansion in HTLV-1-associated myelopathy and the least in multiple sclerosis, below healthy controls.

Time point indicated: longitudinal time-point 1 (baseline). A blood bank in Maryland, USA, provided the volunteers who served as healthy controls. From 2 million PBMCs stored at -80 C, the unsorted libraries were generated. 5'RACE employing 10-nucleotide random UMIs yielded the cDNA. TCRdb re-called the 5' RACE reads through MiXCR, storing one row per CDR3 protein. This sample has some 71,000 distinct CDR3 sequences, with 10% found just once. V lost 3 bases, J lost 13 bases, and 16 bases lay in between. Germline loops: CDR1 MDHEN, CDR2 SYDVKM. CDR3 length equals 12 residues. This clonotype was detected many times. Its antigen is as yet unknown.

The receptor was isolated from a man between 25 and 39 years old in good health. Sequencing used PBMCs. V is TRBV28 and J is TRBJ2-7; D gene uncertain. The CDR3 region has the DNA TGTGCCAGCAGTTTGATGGACGCCCAACCATACTTC. It codes for CASSLMDAQPYF.